This T cell receptor beta chain appears in the sequencing data of a study of shared clonotypes between healthy human individuals. Between the trimmed V and J ends, which lost 1 base and 3 bases, there was a span of 15 bases. The CDR3 totals 16 residues. CDR1 and CDR2 from the germline V gene are SEHNR and FQNEAQ (reference sequence). As concerns this clone: Its target is not known.

CD45RO negativity and positive selection for CCR7 defined naive CD8 cells, a population that excluded terminally differentiated effector memory CD45RA+ cells. Profiling relied on immunoSEQ multiplex PCR, and the TCRdb table lists in-frame clones only, not all of them. The sample has some 2,100,000 clones, approximately 94% seen once. Whole-study findings and limits: In general, naive subsets displayed greater estimated richness than memory subsets did.

This chain uses TRBV7-9 with TRBJ1-2, with a tentative D call TRBD1 (6 bases). The sample consisted of naive CD8+ T cells from PBMCs. This receptor was obtained from a man younger than 35 in good health. Some clones in this sample may be carry-over from other donors' samples. CDR3 loop: CASSLGPLGADYGYTF. The CDR3 DNA is TGTGCCAGCAGCTTAGGGCCCTTGGGGGCCGACTATGGCTACACCTTC.